One sample yielded the 24 T cell receptor beta chains listed below, sequenced in a study of post-analysis software for immune sequencing data. Study-level results: Roughly five TRBV segments appeared more often in patients than in controls, and TRBV5-6, TRBV5-1 and TRBV20-1 were among these.

Antigens of these TCRs are unknown. Sequencing libraries made from TCR beta cDNA carried unique molecular identifiers. TCRdb reprocessed the PCR reads with MiXCR, giving one entry per CDR3 protein. Among roughly 400,000 distinct CDR3 sequences listed, roughly 40% were seen once. Sequenced: blood. Source of these receptors: a girl under 10 years old with multiple sclerosis.

This chain connects TRBV7-9 to TRBJ1-1; D gene ambiguous. Trimming took off 4 bases at V and 1 base at J, with 16 bases between the two ends. CDR1 SEHNR and CDR2 FQNEAQ come from the germline V gene (reference sequence). CDR3 length: 16 amino acids. Here the CDR3 DNA reads TGTGCCAGCAGCTCCCCCTTGGAGGGCTCGAACACTGAAGCTTTCTTT. It is translated as CASSSPLEGSNTEAFF.

The genes are TRBV20-1 and TRBJ2-7, with 7 positions matching TRBD2. Germline CDR1 DFQATT, CDR2 SNEGSKA (reference sequence). V trimming: 3 bases; J trimming: 2 bases; junction bases outside the gene matches: 10. The CDR3 totals 15 residues. CDR3 nucleotides: TGCAGTGCTAGTACCCCAAAGCGGGGACCCTACGAGCAGTACTTC. It translates to CSASTPKRGPYEQYF.

This clonotype came up a few times. Relative to the germline gene, one junction end is altered; a read error may explain this. The rearrangement links TRBV2 to TRBJ2-5; 13 bases match TRBD2. CDR3 length: 14 residues. Germline V gene sequence: CDR1 SNHLY, CDR2 FYNNEI. CDR3 residues: CASRLGLAGEAQYF. In DNA, the CDR3 is TGTGCCAGCAGACTCGGACTAGCGGGAGAGGCCCAGTACTTC. Filled out from reference TRBV2 and TRBJ2-5, the complete variable domain reads EPEVTQTPSHQVTQMGQEVILRCVPISNHLYFYWYRQILGQKVEFLVSFYNNEISEKSEIFDDQFSVERPDGSNFTLKIRSTKLEDSAMYFCASRLGLAGEAQYFGPGTRLLVL.

The V call is TRBV12-3 or TRBV12-4, the J call TRBJ1-6; the D gene is possibly TRBD1 (5 bases). V was clipped by 3 bases and J by 8 bases, with 11 bases between them. The CDR3 is made up of 14 amino acids. This CDR3 is CASSLEGRDSPLHF. The CDR3 coding sequence is TGTGCCAGCAGTTTGGAGGGCAGGGATTCACCCCTCCACTTT.

The gene calls are TRBV3-1 and TRBJ2-1; no definite D call. Germline V gene data show CDR1 as LGHDT and CDR2 as YNNKEL (reference sequence). V was shortened by 0 bases and J by 3 bases, with 18 bases between the two germline ends. This CDR3 is built from 18 residues. CDR3 sequence: CASSQDRRPSMIYNEQFF. The CDR3 region has the DNA TGTGCCAGCAGCCAAGATCGGCGACCCTCGATGATCTACAATGAGCAGTTCTTC.

CDR3 residues: CASSLGQGNTGELFF. CDR3 coding DNA: TGCGCCAGCAGCTTGGGACAGGGGAACACCGGGGAGCTGTTTTTT. J is TRBJ2-2 and V is TRBV5-1, with 7 bases matching TRBD1. The CDR3 is 15 amino acids. With 0 bases clipped from V and 1 base from J, the junction kept 0 bases outside the gene matches. Germline CDR1 reads SGHRS; CDR2 reads YFSETQ.

A remark on this clonotype: Sequence at one end of the junction differs from germline and may be a read error. The chain links TRBV5-1 to TRBJ2-7; D not resolved. The length of the CDR3 is 13 residues. Per the germline V gene, CDR1 is SGHRS and CDR2 is YFSETQ. The CDR3 DNA is TGTGCCAGCAGTCTTGGCCTGCTCTACGAGCAGTACTTC. It codes for CASSLGLLYEQYF. The variable domain in full, with the rest retrieved from reference TRBV5-1 and TRBJ2-7, is KAGVTQTPRYLIKTRGQQVTLSCSPISGHRSVSWYQQTPGQGLQFLFEYFSETQRNKGNFPGRFSGRQFSNSRSEMNVSTLELGDSALYLCASSLGLLYEQYFGPGTRLTVT.

The chain recombines TRBV7-9 with TRBJ2-1; TRBD2 aligns across 10 bases. The CDR3 contains 16 residues. With 5 bases clipped from V and 8 bases from J, the junction kept 12 bases outside the gene matches. From germline, CDR1 is SEHNR and CDR2 FQNEAQ (reference sequence). The CDR3 coding sequence is TGTGCCAGCAGCCGAATAGTAGCGGGAGGATTCTATGAGCAGTTCTTC. It specifies CASSRIVAGGFYEQFF.

This clonotype has more than one count but fewer than ten. The rearrangement links TRBV4-3 to TRBJ2-2; D call uncertain. The CDR3 is 16 residues long. V was cut by 1 base and J by 7 bases, with 16 bases left in between. In germline, CDR1 is LGHNA, CDR2 YSLEER. The CDR3 region has the DNA TGCGCCAGCAGCCAAGGGGCTGGAGCTGGGGACGGGGAGCTGTTTTTT. Amino acids: CASSQGAGAGDGELFF.

The J gene is TRBJ2-3, the V gene TRBV20-1; the match to TRBD2 covers 8 bases. This CDR3 comprises 16 residues. With V trimmed by 0 bases and J by 10 bases, 15 bases remained unmatched. Germline V gene lookup returns CDR1 DFQATT and CDR2 SNEGSKA (reference sequence). Written as DNA, the CDR3 is TGCAGTGCTAGAGATTCGGTAGCGGGAAGTTATCCTGCGCAGTATTTT. It codes for CSARDSVAGSYPAQYF.

This clonotype was detected only a few times. The J gene is TRBJ1-2, the V gene TRBV7-2; 7 bases fit TRBD1. CDR3 length equals 16 residues. V dropped 1 base and J dropped 3; count of bases not matched to a gene: 8. The germline V gene has CDR1 SGHTA and CDR2 FQGNSA. The CDR3 protein is CASSLGTPGQYYGYTF. For the CDR3, the DNA is TGTGCCAGCAGCTTAGGGACTCCGGGACAGTACTATGGCTACACCTTC.

This chain uses TRBV20-1 with TRBJ2-3, with 8 bases that match TRBD1. Looked up from germline, CDR1 is DFQATT and CDR2 is SNEGSKA (reference sequence). This CDR3 has 14 residues. Trimming took 0 bases from V and 4 from J; bases not matched to a gene: 3. The CDR3 here is CSARDPQGADTQYF. As DNA, the CDR3 is TGCAGTGCTAGAGATCCACAGGGGGCAGATACGCAGTATTTT.

This clonotype was detected only a few times. The V gene is TRBV20-1, the J gene TRBJ1-1, with a weak D call TRBD1 (5 bases). The germline V gene has CDR1 DFQATT and CDR2 SNEGSKA (reference sequence). V shed 6 bases and J shed 0 bases, with 20 bases lying between them. The CDR3 spans 16 residues. CDR3 in amino acids: CSAPVLGEGMNTEAFF. As DNA, the CDR3 is TGCAGTGCCCCCGTTTTGGGGGAGGGGATGAACACTGAAGCTTTCTTT.

In its sample, this clonotype was seen a few times. The V and J genes are TRBV6-5 and TRBJ1-1; D remains ambiguous. The CDR3 totals 15 residues. From germline, CDR1 is MNHEY and CDR2 SVGAGI. V lost 2 bases and J lost 0, with 10 bases in between. CDR3 sequence reads: CASSYSHKLNTEAFF. Here the CDR3 DNA reads TGTGCCAGCAGTTACAGTCATAAGTTGAACACTGAAGCTTTCTTT.

In regard to this clonotype: The junction departs from the called germline gene at one end, perhaps through a read error. The genes are TRBV12-3 or TRBV12-4 and TRBJ1-2; D is perhaps TRBD1 (6 bases). The CDR3 loop spans 13 amino acids. As DNA, the CDR3 is TGTGCCGGCAGTTTGGGCAGGGGCCTCGGCTACACCTTC. It specifies CAGSLGRGLGYTF.

This clonotype was recorded a few times. The chain uses TRBV5-1 and TRBJ1-4, with D possibly matching TRBD1 (6 bases). Trimming took off 6 bases at V and 3 bases at J, with 24 bases between the two ends. This CDR3 is 18 amino acids long. The germline V gene has CDR1 SGHRS and CDR2 YFSETQ. This chain's CDR3 is CASNFAGTMGGPNEKLFF. The CDR3 region has the DNA TGCGCCAGCAACTTCGCCGGGACAATGGGGGGACCTAATGAAAAACTGTTTTTT.

The J gene is TRBJ1-5, the V gene TRBV6-4; no clear D. Germline V lookup: CDR1 MRHNA, CDR2 SNTAGT. V lost 8 bases, J lost 3 bases, and 11 bases lay in between. This CDR3 has 13 residues. CDR3 DNA sequence: TGTGCCAGCCGTGGGTTGAACAATCAGCCCCAGCATTTT. Amino acids: CASRGLNNQPQHF.

This clonotype was found a few times. The chain has TRBV20-1 and TRBJ2-1; maybe TRBD2 (6 bases). The germline V and J ends were trimmed by 5 bases and 10 bases, with 21 bases remaining between them. The CDR3 contains 14 residues. Germline values: CDR1 DFQATT, CDR2 SNEGSKA (reference sequence). The CDR3 DNA reads as TGCAGTGCTGCGGGATCCACGGGGCGGGACGAGCAGTTCTTC. The encoded protein is CSAAGSTGRDEQFF.

V usage is TRBV25-1 and J usage is TRBJ2-5; the match to TRBD1 covers 7 bases. V shed 2 bases, J shed 0 bases, and the junction held 3 bases outside the gene matches. Germline V gene sequence: CDR1 MGHDK, CDR2 SYGVNS. This CDR3 spans 15 amino acids. The CDR3 bases are TGTGCCAGCAGTGAAGCAGGGGGTTACCAAGAGACCCAGTACTTC. It codes for CASSEAGGYQETQYF.

The chain has TRBV11-2 and TRBJ2-1, with TRBD2 matching 15 bases. Germline V gene data show CDR1 as SGHAT and CDR2 as FQNNGV. V lost 1 base, J lost 8 bases, and 9 bases stayed unmatched. This CDR3 has 18 residues. CDR3 sequence reads: CASSLVPGTSGGRDEQFF. CDR3 nucleotide sequence: TGTGCCAGCAGCTTAGTCCCCGGGACTAGCGGGGGGAGAGATGAGCAGTTCTTC.

The chain combines TRBV4-2 with TRBJ2-3; the D gene is possibly TRBD2 (5 bases). Trimming cost V 3 bases and J 0 bases, with 19 bases left between them. Germline loops: CDR1 LGHNA, CDR2 YNFKEQ. This CDR3 is built from 18 residues. The CDR3 here is CASSQQFRGQRSTDTQYF. The CDR3 coding sequence is TGTGCCAGCAGCCAGCAATTCCGGGGTCAACGTAGCACAGATACGCAGTATTTT.

The chain links TRBV29-1 to TRBJ2-4, with TRBD2 matching over 7 bases. The germline gives CDR1 SQVTM, CDR2 ANQGSEA. The CDR3 is made up of 15 amino acids. Unmatched junction bases numbered 12, after V lost 7 bases and J lost 3 bases. CDR3 in DNA: TGCAGCGCTGCCTCCGGGACTACCGGCAAAAACATTCAGTACTTC. As protein: CSAASGTTGKNIQYF.

The chain links TRBV18 to TRBJ2-5; D is unclear. Deletions cut 6 bases from V and 3 bases from J, with 11 bases between. Per germline, CDR1 KGHSH and CDR2 LQKENI. There are 13 residues in the CDR3. The CDR3 DNA reads as TGTGCCAGCTCGGTCATGGATGAAGAGACCCAGTACTTC. Translation: CASSVMDEETQYF.

Regarding this clonotype: The junction departs from germline at one end; a sequencing error may be responsible. V is TRBV3-1 and J is TRBJ2-1; the match to TRBD2 covers 10 bases. CDR1 is LGHDT and CDR2 is YNNKEL in the germline V gene (reference sequence). The CDR3 sequence is 16 residues long. For the CDR3, the DNA is TGTGCCGGCAGCCAAGTTGGGGGACTAGCGTACAATGAGCAGTTCTTC. Its translation: CAGSQVGGLAYNEQFF.